Below, 19 T cell receptor delta chains from the same sample are listed, as sequenced in a study of γδ T cells in repeated Plasmodium falciparum infection. TCRdb repeated clone calling on the multiplex PCR reads with CATT. The sample includes roughly 90,000 delta-chain clones, over 0.75% of them seen just once. Gammadelta T cells were flow-sorted from PBMC into Vgamma9/Vdelta2+ and Vdelta2-negative populations for bulk analysis. The source material was gamma-delta T cells from blood. Receptors were obtained from a pool of human donors (malaria-infected and uninfected, not separated).

This clone was seen a handful of times. The protein given by TCRdb reflects a much larger clone and differs at residue 18 from this DNA's translation, likely from a read error; the protein shown is the DNA's translation. The V gene corresponds to TRDV1; no J gene was called; the table assigns TRDD3, which was not confirmed against the DNA. CDR1 and CDR2 (germline): TSWWSYY, QGS. This CDR3 contains 19 residues. CDR3 in amino acids: CALGVQAPREGYASDKLTF. DNA for the CDR3: TGTGCTCTTGGGGTTCAGGCCCCACGCGAGGGATACGCTTCCGATAAACTCACCTTT.

This clone was counted between two and nine times. TCRdb has a much larger clone's protein, which differs at residue 17 from the translation of this DNA, likely because of a read error; what is shown is the protein translated from the DNA. A V gene of TRDV2 was called, but no J gene was assigned; the table assigns TRDD2, which was not confirmed against the DNA. CDR1 is GEAIGNYY and CDR2 is EKD in the germline V gene. The CDR3 has 19 residues. For the CDR3, the DNA is TGTGCCTGTGACACCGTCGCCGCGACCCCTAACACCTCCTACGATAAATTCATCTTT. This encodes CACDTVAATPNTSYDKFIF.

This clone was recorded a few times. A far more abundant clone sits one base away, making this likely a read error. This sample also contains other DNA sequences that code for the same CDR3. This chain links TRDV2 with TRDJ1, with 9 bases identical to TRDD3. The J gene, left out of TCRdb, was set here by checking the DNA against germline. Per germline, CDR1 GEAIGNYY and CDR2 EKD. This CDR3 is built from 15 residues. The CDR3 reads CACDGMGDKGVKLIF. The DNA for the CDR3 is TGCGCCTGTGACGGAATGGGGGATAAGGGAGTGAAACTCATCTTT.

On this clone: A much larger clone differs by one base, so this may be a read error. CDR3 nucleotides: TGTGCCTGTGACGCCGTAAGGAAACCGGGGGAAAAGTACACCGATAAACTCATCTTT. Translated: CACDAVRKPGEKYTDKLIF. The chain is built from TRDV2 and TRDJ1; possibly TRDD3 for D (6 bases). CDR1 is GEAIGNYY and CDR2 is EKD in the germline V gene. CDR3 length: 19 residues. The V gene lost 3 bases and the J gene lost 0 bases, with 25 bases spanning the gap.

The sample holds a few counts of this clone. The likely explanation is a read error, given a far larger clone one base away. The sample has other DNA sequences that encode this CDR3 too. V and J are TRDV1 and TRDJ1, with D tentatively TRDD3 (5 bases). Matching the DNA to germline supplied the J gene, which TCRdb does not give. CDR3 length: 20 amino acids. CDR1 and CDR2 from the germline V gene are TSWWSYY and QGS. CDR3: CALGELVSWNPRGYTDKLIF. The DNA for the CDR3 is TGCGCTCTTGGGGAACTAGTTTCGTGGAACCCGAGGGGGTACACCGATAAACTCATCTTT.

Regarding this clone: A read error likely explains this, since a far larger clone differs by one base. This same CDR3 is encoded by further DNA sequences in the sample. The J gene is uncalled and the V gene is TRDV1; TRDD3, as called in the table, went unchecked against the DNA. Germline V CDR1 and CDR2: TSWWSYY, QGS. This CDR3 is built from 18 residues. In nucleotides, the CDR3 is TGTGCTCTTGGGGAATTCGCCTGGGGGATGAAGACGACCGATAAGCTCATCTTT. Translated: CALGEFAWGMKTTDKLIF.

Worth noting for this clone: TCRdb's entry gives the protein of a much larger clone, which mismatches this DNA's translation at residue 16, likely from a read error; the protein reported here is translated from the DNA. The V gene is TRDV1, the J gene TRDJ1; D may correspond to TRDD2 or TRDD3 (9 bases each). TCRdb offers no J gene call, so here the DNA was matched to germline to obtain one. This CDR3 has 24 amino acids. The V end lost 3 bases, the J end lost 0 bases, and 38 bases lay between the germline ends. Germline V CDR1 and CDR2: TSWWSYY, QGS. The CDR3: CALGDRGLPTFLGDWGSYTDKLIF. The CDR3 nucleotides read TGTGCTCTTGGGGACCGCGGCCTTCCTACTTTTCTGGGGGATTGGGGGTCCTACACCGATAAACTCATCTTT.

This clone turned up a few times. The mismatch at residue 5 between this DNA's translation and the TCRdb protein of a much larger clone likely reflects a read error; the protein shown is translated from the DNA. The chain uses TRDV1 and TRDJ1; D possibly corresponds to TRDD3 (5 bases). From germline, CDR1 is TSWWSYY and CDR2 QGS. Trimming left V 4 bases short and J 2 bases short, with 14 bases between. This CDR3 has 15 amino acids. CDR3 loop: CALGGLTGGTDKLIF. CDR3 in DNA: TGTGCTCTTGGGGGACTTACCGGGGGTACCGATAAACTCATCTTT.

This clone was seen more than once but under ten times. TCRdb's listed protein matches a much larger clone and diverges from this DNA's translation at residue 11, likely through a read error; the protein shown comes from the DNA. The genes are TRDV1 and TRDJ1, with D perhaps matching TRDD3 (5 bases). CDR3 size: 16 residues. Germline-derived CDR1 and CDR2 are TSWWSYY and QGS. The V and J ends lost 2 bases and 7 bases respectively, with 20 bases between them. CDR3 loop: CALGEFCTGPGVKLIF. CDR3 nucleotide sequence: TGTGCTCTTGGGGAATTCTGTACTGGTCCAGGTGTTAAACTCATCTTT.

This clone was picked up a small number of times. TCRdb's entry gives the protein of a much larger clone, which mismatches this DNA's translation at residue 5, likely from a read error; the protein reported here is translated from the DNA. J is TRDJ1 and V is TRDV1; 10 positions agree with TRDD3. Because TCRdb records no J gene, it was assigned here through a match of the DNA to germline. The length of the CDR3 is 23 residues. The germline CDR1 and CDR2 sequences are TSWWSYY and QGS. The ends lost 4 bases at V and 4 bases at J; junction bases unmatched: 30. The CDR3 nucleotides are TGTGCTCTTGGGGGACTTGAGTACTGGGGGATCTATAAGGGTCCTCCTGGCGGCGATAAACTCATCTTT. Translating gives CALGGLEYWGIYKGPPGGDKLIF.

This clone was picked up a small number of times. The protein TCRdb gives is from a much larger clone and does not agree with this DNA's translation at residue 7, likely a read error; the protein shown here comes from the DNA. This chain connects TRDV1 to TRDJ1; no clear D gene. CDR3 length equals 18 residues. Germline values: CDR1 TSWWSYY, CDR2 QGS. With 3 bases removed from V and 4 bases from J, the gap between germline ends came to 24 bases. The CDR3 DNA sequence: TGTGCTCTTGGGGATCGAAAGAGCTGGACACCTATAATCGATAAACTCATCTTT. Translating it yields CALGDRKSWTPIIDKLIF.

Remarks on this clone: TCRdb assigns this DNA the protein of a much larger clone, which departs from its translation at residue 18; this likely reflects a read error, and the protein shown comes from translating the DNA. This sequence joins TRDV1 and TRDJ1, with 7 bases aligning to TRDD3. TCRdb records no J gene; here it was assigned by comparing the DNA to germline. The CDR3 has 22 residues. Germline V gene lookup returns CDR1 TSWWSYY and CDR2 QGS. The CDR3 sequence is CALGELGLERWIRERYTGKLIF. The CDR3 nucleotides read TGTGCTCTTGGGGAACTCGGGCTCGAACGATGGATACGCGAACGATACACCGGTAAACTCATCTTT.

This clone was observed a handful of times. With only one base between it and a far larger clone, this is likely a read error. Other DNA sequences within the sample encode an identical CDR3. V and J are TRDV1 and TRDJ1; tentative D call: TRDD3 (5 bases). V was pared by 5 bases and J by 2 bases, with 36 bases between. Germline CDR1 and CDR2: TSWWSYY and QGS. The CDR3 spans 22 residues. CDR3 protein: CALGQSLLLRSHLYWKTDKLIF. CDR3 nucleotide sequence: TGTGCTCTTGGGCAAAGCTTACTACTTAGGAGCCACCTATACTGGAAAACCGATAAACTCATCTTT.

The sample holds many counts of this clone. This probably arose from a read error, given a far larger clone one base away. Different DNA sequences within this sample yield the same CDR3. This sequence joins TRDV3 and TRDJ1; 8 bases are shared with TRDD2. The germline V gene encodes CDR1 TVYSNPD and CDR2 GDNSRS (reference sequence). This CDR3 is 20 amino acids long. Trimming removed 1 base from V and 2 bases from J; junction bases left unmatched: 24. DNA for the CDR3: TGTGCCTTTACCGGCCTTCCTATTATCGTTAGCCCAAGAACGACCGATAAACTCATCTTT. It specifies CAFTGLPIIVSPRTTDKLIF.

This clone was recorded a few times. TCRdb has a much larger clone's protein, which differs at residue 10 from the translation of this DNA, likely because of a read error; what is shown is the protein translated from the DNA. The gene calls are TRDV1 and TRDJ1; 8 nucleotides match TRDD3. TCRdb offers no J gene call, so here the DNA was matched to germline to obtain one. This CDR3 has 18 amino acids. Trimming took 3 bases from V and 0 from J; bases not matched to a gene: 12. Germline V gene lookup returns CDR1 TSWWSYY and CDR2 QGS. The CDR3 sequence is CALGDERRGIDHTDKLIF. The CDR3 bases are TGTGCTCTTGGGGATGAAAGGAGGGGGATAGACCACACCGATAAACTCATCTTT.

Turning to this clone: The likely explanation is a read error, given a far larger clone one base away. Other DNA sequences in the same sample also yield this CDR3. The chain links TRAV36/DV7 to TRDJ1; 7 nucleotides match TRDD3. V gave up 2 bases and J gave up 0 bases; unmatched junction bases: 31. The length of the CDR3 is 23 residues. CDR1 and CDR2 from the germline V gene are VTNFRS and LTSSGIE (reference sequence). The CDR3 nucleotides read TGTGCTGTGGAAGGGTTTGCGCGACGAAACTACTGGGGAATACTTAGGTACACCGATAAACTCATCTTT. Protein: CAVEGFARRNYWGILRYTDKLIF. Full variable domain (outside the CDR3, taken from reference TRAV36/DV7 and TRDJ1): EDKVVQSPLSLVVHEGDTVTLNCSYEVTNFRSLLWYKQEKKAPTFLFMLTSSGIEKKSGRLSSILDKKELSSILNITATQTGDSAIYLCAVEGFARRNYWGILRYTDKLIFGKGTRVTVEP.

There are a few counts of this clone. The protein recorded in TCRdb matches a much larger clone and deviates from this DNA's translation at residue 15, suggesting a read error; the protein here is obtained by translating the DNA. The chain joins TRDV1 to TRDJ1; 7 bases map to TRDD2. The germline V gene has CDR1 TSWWSYY and CDR2 QGS. The CDR3 is 19 amino acids. Losses at the gene ends were 2 bases for V and 6 bases for J; bases not matched to a gene: 21. CDR3 amino acids: CALGEGYSYLYPQRNKLIF. CDR3 coding DNA: TGTGCTCTTGGGGAAGGCTATTCCTACCTTTACCCGCAACGCAATAAACTCATCTTT.

This clone has more than one count but fewer than ten. This likely reflects a read error, since a far larger clone is one base away. Other DNA sequences of this sample code for an identical CDR3. This chain joins TRDV2 and TRDJ1; the D gene is possibly TRDD3 (6 bases). Germline V gene data show CDR1 as GEAIGNYY and CDR2 as EKD. This CDR3 comprises 20 residues. In DNA, the CDR3 is TGTGCCTGTGACACCAACCTACAAGGATGCCAAGGGGATCGGACCGACAAACTCATCTTT. It specifies CACDTNLQGCQGDRTDKLIF.

In its sample, this clone was seen a few times. A far larger clone is one nucleotide away, so this likely arose from a read error. The same CDR3 arises from other DNA sequences in this sample as well. TRDV1 is the V gene, and the J gene was not called; the D call in the table, TRDD3, was not verified against the DNA. Germline V gives CDR1 TSWWSYY, CDR2 QGS. The CDR3 sequence is 25 residues long. The CDR3 loop is CALGEDPTLVLGDISRGALTAQLFF. The CDR3 coding sequence is TGTGCTCTTGGGGAAGATCCTACGCTCGTACTGGGGGATATTTCACGTGGGGCTTTGACAGCACAACTCTTCTTC.